A selection of T cell receptor beta chains follows, all from one sample in a study of vaccination effects on CD4 cells after COVID-19. Sequenced by immunoSEQ multiplex PCR; TCRdb stores in-frame clones only, minus some. The sample includes about 43,000 clones, around 78% of them seen just once. Antigens of these TCRs are unknown. The sequences come from CD4+ T cells from PBMCs cultured with SARS-CoV-2 spike peptides, collected before COVID-19 vaccination. These receptors were taken from a human donor who received a COVID-19 vaccine. Both conserved end residues are trimmed from each CDR3. Each record gives: V gene, D gene, J gene, CDR3 protein. The D gene is left open where the match is weak.

v_call: TRBV7-2
d_call: -
j_call: TRBJ1-3
cdr3_aa: ASSPIRQEFSGNTIY

v_call: TRBV19
d_call: -
j_call: TRBJ2-3
cdr3_aa: ASSIGTEYTDTQY

v_call: TRBV24-1
d_call: -
j_call: TRBJ2-1
cdr3_aa: ATSDTHDVGSYNEQF

v_call: TRBV14
d_call: -
j_call: TRBJ2-2
cdr3_aa: ASSLRQKNTGELF

v_call: TRBV4-2
d_call: -
j_call: TRBJ2-3
cdr3_aa: ASSQGRSTDTQY

v_call: TRBV5-4
d_call: TRBD2
j_call: TRBJ2-5
cdr3_aa: ASSPGVRGAQETQY

v_call: TRBV6-5
d_call: TRBD2
j_call: TRBJ2-3
cdr3_aa: ASSYYGGGGTDTQY

v_call: TRBV5-5
d_call: -
j_call: TRBJ1-5
cdr3_aa: ASSFPLGSNQPQH

v_call: TRBV5-6
d_call: -
j_call: TRBJ2-1
cdr3_aa: ASSFPPPGAEQF

v_call: TRBV5-1
d_call: -
j_call: TRBJ2-3
cdr3_aa: ASSFVGGDTQY

v_call: TRBV25-1
d_call: -
j_call: TRBJ2-1
cdr3_aa: ASSAAGVYNEQF

v_call: TRBV11-2
d_call: TRBD1
j_call: TRBJ1-3
cdr3_aa: ASSSFWTGSGNTIY

v_call: TRBV7-3
d_call: -
j_call: TRBJ1-3
cdr3_aa: ASSWGTGNTIY

v_call: TRBV12-2
d_call: -
j_call: TRBJ1-1
cdr3_aa: ASRLGSWDTEAF

v_call: TRBV9
d_call: -
j_call: TRBJ1-5
cdr3_aa: ASSPGGGFNQPQH

v_call: TRBV24-1
d_call: -
j_call: TRBJ1-5
cdr3_aa: AKSTGTTYSNQPQH

v_call: TRBV7-2
d_call: -
j_call: TRBJ2-3
cdr3_aa: ASSLFGDTQY

v_call: TRBV29-1
d_call: TRBD2
j_call: TRBJ2-3
cdr3_aa: SLGDYRDTQY

v_call: TRBV7-9
d_call: -
j_call: TRBJ1-2
cdr3_aa: ASSSSQIVHGYT

v_call: TRBV24-1
d_call: -
j_call: TRBJ2-1
cdr3_aa: ATSDLPRAGGHEQF

v_call: TRBV7-2
d_call: TRBD2
j_call: TRBJ2-5
cdr3_aa: ASSLKGAGGPWETQY

v_call: TRBV3-1/TRBV3-2
d_call: TRBD2
j_call: TRBJ2-5
cdr3_aa: ASSISGGARETQY

v_call: TRBV7-8
d_call: -
j_call: TRBJ1-2
cdr3_aa: ASSLEGIPYGYT

v_call: TRBV9
d_call: -
j_call: TRBJ2-5
cdr3_aa: ASSVRSGETQY

v_call: TRBV2
d_call: -
j_call: TRBJ1-5
cdr3_aa: ASRTDSNQPQH

v_call: TRBV6-1
d_call: -
j_call: TRBJ1-2
cdr3_aa: ASSERWWGHQKEGYT

v_call: TRBV9
d_call: -
j_call: TRBJ2-3
cdr3_aa: ASSVSGGSTDTQY

v_call: TRBV5-8
d_call: TRBD1
j_call: TRBJ2-5
cdr3_aa: ASSLGDRVGQETQY

v_call: TRBV7-8
d_call: -
j_call: TRBJ2-3
cdr3_aa: ASSLSRHLGTDTQY

v_call: TRBV19
d_call: -
j_call: TRBJ2-1
cdr3_aa: ASTRSTGYNEQF

v_call: TRBV7-9
d_call: TRBD1
j_call: TRBJ1-4
cdr3_aa: AGGQVGEKLF

v_call: TRBV7-2
d_call: -
j_call: TRBJ2-6
cdr3_aa: ASGKQGAPDVLT

v_call: TRBV6-5
d_call: -
j_call: TRBJ1-3
cdr3_aa: ASSFTGNGNTIY

v_call: TRBV6-2/TRBV6-3
d_call: -
j_call: TRBJ1-5
cdr3_aa: ASSYYDQPQH

v_call: TRBV6-4
d_call: TRBD1
j_call: TRBJ2-3
cdr3_aa: ASSDEGQSDTQY

v_call: TRBV14
d_call: TRBD2
j_call: TRBJ2-5
cdr3_aa: ASSVASGALTQY

v_call: TRBV11-2
d_call: -
j_call: TRBJ2-5
cdr3_aa: ASSLNNQETQY

v_call: TRBV3-1/TRBV3-2
d_call: -
j_call: TRBJ2-4
cdr3_aa: ASSRGNIQY